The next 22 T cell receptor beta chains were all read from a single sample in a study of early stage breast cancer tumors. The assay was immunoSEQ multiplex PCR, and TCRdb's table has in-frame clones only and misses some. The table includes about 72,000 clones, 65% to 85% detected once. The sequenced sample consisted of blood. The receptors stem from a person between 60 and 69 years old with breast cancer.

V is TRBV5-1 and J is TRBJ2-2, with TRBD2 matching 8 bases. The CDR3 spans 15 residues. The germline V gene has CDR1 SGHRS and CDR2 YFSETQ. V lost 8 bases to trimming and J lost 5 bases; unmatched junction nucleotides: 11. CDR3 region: CASRTGGARTGELFF. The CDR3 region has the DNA TGCGCCAGTAGAACGGGGGGGGCCCGAACCGGGGAGCTGTTTTTT. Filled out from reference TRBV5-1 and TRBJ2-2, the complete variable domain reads KAGVTQTPRYLIKTRGQQVTLSCSPISGHRSVSWYQQTPGQGLQFLFEYFSETQRNKGNFPGRFSGRQFSNSRSEMNVSTLELGDSALYLCASRTGGARTGELFFGEGSRLTVL.

The CDR3 loop is CASSVVSVLYNEQFF. Here the CDR3 DNA reads TGTGCCAGCAGCGTAGTAAGCGTACTCTACAATGAGCAGTTCTTC. This chain joins TRBV9 and TRBJ2-1, with D unclear. Deletions cut 0 bases from V and 3 bases from J, with 10 bases between. This CDR3 has 15 amino acids. Germline V gives CDR1 SGDLS, CDR2 YYNGEE.

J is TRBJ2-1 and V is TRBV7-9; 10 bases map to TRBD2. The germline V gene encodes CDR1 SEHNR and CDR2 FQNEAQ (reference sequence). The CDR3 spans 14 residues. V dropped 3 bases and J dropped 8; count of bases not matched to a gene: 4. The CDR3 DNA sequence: TGTGCCAGCAGCTTCGGGCTAGCGGGAGATGAGCAGTTCTTC. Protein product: CASSFGLAGDEQFF.

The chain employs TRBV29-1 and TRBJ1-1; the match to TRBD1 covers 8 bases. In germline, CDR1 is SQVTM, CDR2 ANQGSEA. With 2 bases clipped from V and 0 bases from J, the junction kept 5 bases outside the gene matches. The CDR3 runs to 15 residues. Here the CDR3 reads CSVERNRGMNTEAFF. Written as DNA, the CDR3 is TGCAGCGTTGAAAGAAACAGGGGGATGAACACTGAAGCTTTCTTT.

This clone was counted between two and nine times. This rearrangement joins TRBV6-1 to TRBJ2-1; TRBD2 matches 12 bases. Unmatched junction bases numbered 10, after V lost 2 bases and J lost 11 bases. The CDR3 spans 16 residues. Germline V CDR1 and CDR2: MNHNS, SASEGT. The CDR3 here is CASSEQGLAGLRKQFF. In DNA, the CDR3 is TGTGCCAGCAGTGAACAAGGACTAGCGGGACTTAGGAAGCAGTTCTTC.

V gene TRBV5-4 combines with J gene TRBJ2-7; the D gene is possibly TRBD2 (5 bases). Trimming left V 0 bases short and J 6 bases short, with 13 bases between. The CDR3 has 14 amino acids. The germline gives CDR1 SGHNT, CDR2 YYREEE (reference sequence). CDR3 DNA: TGTGCCAGCAGCTTGGACCGTTGGACTTCCGAGCAGTACTTC. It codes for CASSLDRWTSEQYF.

CDR3 in DNA: TGTGCCAGCGGTTTGAACACCGGGGAGCTGTTTTTT. Amino acid sequence: CASGLNTGELFF. This chain uses TRBV7-3 with TRBJ2-2; D not resolved. The CDR3 spans 12 residues. The V and J ends lost 8 bases and 1 base respectively, with 5 bases between them. The germline gives CDR1 SGHTA, CDR2 FQGTGA.

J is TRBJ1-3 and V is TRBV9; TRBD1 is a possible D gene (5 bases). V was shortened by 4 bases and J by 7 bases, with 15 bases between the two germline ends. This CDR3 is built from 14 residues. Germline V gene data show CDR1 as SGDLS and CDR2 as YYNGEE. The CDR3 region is CASSLTPEGNTIYF. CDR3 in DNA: TGTGCCAGCAGCTTGACACCGGAGGGGAACACCATATATTTT.

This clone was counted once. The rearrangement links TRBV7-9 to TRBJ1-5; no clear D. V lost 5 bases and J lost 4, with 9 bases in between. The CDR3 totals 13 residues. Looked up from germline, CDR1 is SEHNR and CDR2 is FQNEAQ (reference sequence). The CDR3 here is CASSPIENQPQHF. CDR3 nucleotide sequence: TGTGCCAGCAGCCCAATAGAGAATCAGCCCCAGCATTTT.

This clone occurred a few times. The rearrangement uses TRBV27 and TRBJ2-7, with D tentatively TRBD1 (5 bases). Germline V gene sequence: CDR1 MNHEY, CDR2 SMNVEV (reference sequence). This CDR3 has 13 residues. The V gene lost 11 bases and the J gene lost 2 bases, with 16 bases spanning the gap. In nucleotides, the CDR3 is TGTGCCTCCCGCAGGACACGCACCTACGAGCAGTACTTC. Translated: CASRRTRTYEQYF.

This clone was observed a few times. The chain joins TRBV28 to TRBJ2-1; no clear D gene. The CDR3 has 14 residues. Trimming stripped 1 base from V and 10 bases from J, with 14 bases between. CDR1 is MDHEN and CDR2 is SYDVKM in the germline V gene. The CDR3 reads CASSLSWPSGEQFF. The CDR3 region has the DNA TGTGCCAGCAGTTTATCCTGGCCCTCCGGGGAGCAGTTCTTC.

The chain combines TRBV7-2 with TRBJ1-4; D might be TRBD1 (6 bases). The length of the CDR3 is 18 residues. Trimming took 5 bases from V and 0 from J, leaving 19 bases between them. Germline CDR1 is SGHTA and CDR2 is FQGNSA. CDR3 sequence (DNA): TGTGCCAGCAGCGCGAGACAGGCGGAGACTGCAACTAATGAAAAACTGTTTTTT. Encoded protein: CASSARQAETATNEKLFF.

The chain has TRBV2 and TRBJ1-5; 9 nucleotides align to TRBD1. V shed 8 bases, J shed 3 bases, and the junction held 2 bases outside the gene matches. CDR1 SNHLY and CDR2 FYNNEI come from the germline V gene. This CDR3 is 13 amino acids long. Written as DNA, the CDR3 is TGTGCCAGCGGGACAGGGATCAATCAGCCCCAGCATTTT. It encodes CASGTGINQPQHF.

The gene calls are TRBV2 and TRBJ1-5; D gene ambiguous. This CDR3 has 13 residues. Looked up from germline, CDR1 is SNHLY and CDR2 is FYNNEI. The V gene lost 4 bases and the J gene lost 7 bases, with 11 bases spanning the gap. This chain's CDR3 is CASSGGNRQPQHF. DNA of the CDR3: TGTGCCAGCAGTGGCGGGAATCGACAGCCCCAGCATTTT.

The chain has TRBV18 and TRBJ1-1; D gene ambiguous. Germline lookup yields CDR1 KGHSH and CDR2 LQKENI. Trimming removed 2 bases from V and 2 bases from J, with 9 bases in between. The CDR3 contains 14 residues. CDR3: CASSPNQVNTEAFF. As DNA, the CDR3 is TGTGCCAGCTCACCAAACCAGGTAAACACTGAAGCTTTCTTT.

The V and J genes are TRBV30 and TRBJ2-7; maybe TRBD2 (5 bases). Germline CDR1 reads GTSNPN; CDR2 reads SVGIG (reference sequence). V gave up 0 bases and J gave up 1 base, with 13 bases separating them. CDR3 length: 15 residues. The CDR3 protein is CAWSVSGLSSYEQYF. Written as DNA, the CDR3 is TGTGCCTGGAGTGTAAGCGGTCTGAGTTCCTACGAGCAGTACTTC. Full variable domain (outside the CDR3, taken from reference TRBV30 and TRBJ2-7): SQTIHQWPATLVQPVGSPLSLECTVEGTSNPNLYWYRQAAGRGLQLLFYSVGIGQISSEVPQNLSASRPQDRQFILSSKKLLLSDSGFYLCAWSVSGLSSYEQYFGPGTRLTVT.

The CDR3 sequence: CASSHTKRGISYEQYF. In nucleotides, the CDR3 is TGTGCCAGCAGCCACACTAAGCGGGGTATCTCCTACGAGCAGTACTTC. V usage is TRBV7-9 and J usage is TRBJ2-7; 7 nucleotides align to TRBD2. This CDR3 comprises 16 residues. J was trimmed by 0 bases and V by 5 bases; bases with no gene match: 10. CDR1 SEHNR and CDR2 FQNEAQ come from the germline V gene (reference sequence).

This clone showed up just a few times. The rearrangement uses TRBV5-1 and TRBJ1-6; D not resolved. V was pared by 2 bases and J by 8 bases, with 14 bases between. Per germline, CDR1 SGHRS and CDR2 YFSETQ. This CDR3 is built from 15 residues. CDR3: CASSLLSGKDSPLHF. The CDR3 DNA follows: TGCGCCAGCAGCTTATTATCGGGGAAGGATTCACCCCTCCACTTT.

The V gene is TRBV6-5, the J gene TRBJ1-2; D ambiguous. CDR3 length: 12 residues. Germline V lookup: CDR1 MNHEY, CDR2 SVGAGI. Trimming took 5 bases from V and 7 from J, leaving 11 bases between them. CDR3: CASSEGLGGYTF. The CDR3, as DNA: TGTGCCAGCAGTGAGGGCTTAGGTGGCTACACCTTC.

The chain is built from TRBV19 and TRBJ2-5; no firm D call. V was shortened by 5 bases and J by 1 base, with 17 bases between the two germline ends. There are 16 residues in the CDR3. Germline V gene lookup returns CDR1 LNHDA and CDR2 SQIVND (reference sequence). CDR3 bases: TGTGCCAGTAGTGGCCCCCAGGAAAACAGCCAAGAGACCCAGTACTTC. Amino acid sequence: CASSGPQENSQETQYF.

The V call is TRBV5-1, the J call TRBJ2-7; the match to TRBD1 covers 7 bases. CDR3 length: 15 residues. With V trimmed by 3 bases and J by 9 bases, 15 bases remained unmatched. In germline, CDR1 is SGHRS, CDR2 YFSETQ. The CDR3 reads CASSSDRAVFAVQYF. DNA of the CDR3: TGCGCCAGCAGCTCCGACAGGGCGGTGTTCGCGGTGCAGTACTTC.

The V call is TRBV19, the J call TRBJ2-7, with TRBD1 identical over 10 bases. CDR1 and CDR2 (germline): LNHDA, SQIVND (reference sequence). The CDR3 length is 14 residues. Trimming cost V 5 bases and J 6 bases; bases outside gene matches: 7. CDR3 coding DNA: TGTGCCAGTAGTCCGCGAAGGACAGGGGGCGAGCAGTACTTC. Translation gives CASSPRRTGGEQYF. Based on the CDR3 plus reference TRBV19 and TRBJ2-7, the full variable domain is DGGITQSPKYLFRKEGQNVTLSCEQNLNHDAMYWYRQDPGQGLRLIYYSQIVNDFQKGDIAEGYSVSREKKESFPLTVTSAQKNPTAFYLCASSPRRTGGEQYFGPGTRLTVT.